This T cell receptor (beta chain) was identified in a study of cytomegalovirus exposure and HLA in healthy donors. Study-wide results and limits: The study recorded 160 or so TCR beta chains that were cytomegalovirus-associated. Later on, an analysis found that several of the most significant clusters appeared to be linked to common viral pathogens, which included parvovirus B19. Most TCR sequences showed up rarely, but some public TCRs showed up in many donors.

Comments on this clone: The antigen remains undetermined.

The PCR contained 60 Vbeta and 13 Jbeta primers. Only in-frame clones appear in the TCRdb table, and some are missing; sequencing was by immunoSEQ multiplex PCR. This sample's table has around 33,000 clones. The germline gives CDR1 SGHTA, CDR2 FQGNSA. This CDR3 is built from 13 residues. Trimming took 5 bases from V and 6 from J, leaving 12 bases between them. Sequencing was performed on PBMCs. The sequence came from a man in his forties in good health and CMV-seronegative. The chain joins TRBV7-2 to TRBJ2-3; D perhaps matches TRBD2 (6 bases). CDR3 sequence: CASSPGGGDTQYF. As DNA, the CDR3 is TGTGCCAGCAGCCCTGGTGGGGGGGATACGCAGTATTTT.